The 30 T cell receptor beta chains below all came from one sample that was sequenced in a study of blood T cell repertoires in COVID-19. Clones were read by immunoSEQ multiplex PCR, and TCRdb kept only the in-frame ones, dropping some. Found here are more than 100,000 clones, over 80% of them singletons; the top ten hold 25% to 35%. Sample: peripheral blood. The receptor source for this set is a woman aged 70-85 years with acute or convalescent COVID-19.

This sequence joins TRBV4-2 and TRBJ1-2; the D gene is possibly TRBD1 (6 bases). Trimming took off 0 bases at V and 2 bases at J, with 13 bases between the two ends. Germline V lookup: CDR1 LGHNA, CDR2 YNFKEQ. This CDR3 has 16 amino acids. The CDR3 sequence is CASSQEKGVLNYGYTF. The CDR3 DNA is TGTGCCAGCAGCCAAGAAAAGGGGGTCCTCAACTATGGCTACACCTTC.

This clone was counted once. The rearrangement uses TRBV5-4 and TRBJ2-3; D might be TRBD2 (5 bases). Deletions cut 0 bases from V and 2 bases from J, with 13 bases between. CDR3 size: 16 residues. Germline V CDR1 and CDR2: SGHNT, YYREEE (reference sequence). CDR3 loop: CASSLGSWRNTDTQYF. In nucleotides, the CDR3 is TGTGCCAGCAGCTTGGGCAGTTGGAGGAACACAGATACGCAGTATTTT.

Written as DNA, the CDR3 is TGTGCCAGCAGCACAGGGGACACTAATGAAAAACTGTTTTTT. This gives the protein CASSTGDTNEKLFF. The rearrangement links TRBV6-5 to TRBJ1-4, with TRBD1 matching over 7 bases. The ends lost 6 bases at V and 2 bases at J; junction bases unmatched: 3. Germline CDR1 and CDR2: MNHEY and SVGAGI. The CDR3 totals 14 residues.

The rearrangement joins TRBV19 to TRBJ2-4; weak D call: TRBD2 (6 bases). Per the germline V gene, CDR1 is LNHDA and CDR2 is SQIVND (reference sequence). V lost 7 bases and J 15 bases, leaving 28 bases between the germline ends. This CDR3 is 15 amino acids long. CDR3 coding DNA: TGTGCCAGTACCAATCCCGGGACTGGGGCCGTATTTCGGTACTTC. It is translated as CASTNPGTGAVFRYF.

The rearrangement joins TRBV6-5 to TRBJ2-1, with a weak D call TRBD1 (5 bases). Per the germline V gene, CDR1 is MNHEY and CDR2 is SVGAGI. The CDR3 consists of 16 residues. V was trimmed by 0 bases and J by 2 bases, leaving 11 bases between them. CDR3 nucleotide sequence: TGTGCCAGCAGTTACTCGAAAGGGGCTCCCTACAATGAGCAGTTCTTC. It translates to CASSYSKGAPYNEQFF.

A single count supports this clone. The J gene is TRBJ1-1, the V gene TRBV27, with 7 bases matching TRBD1. After removal of 5 bases from V and 5 bases from J, the junction contained 5 bases not matched to a gene. The CDR3 spans 13 residues. Per the germline V gene, CDR1 is MNHEY and CDR2 is SMNVEV (reference sequence). This chain's CDR3 is CASSRGLRTEAFF. CDR3 DNA sequence: TGTGCCAGCAGTAGGGGGCTGAGAACTGAAGCTTTCTTT.

V and J are TRBV5-1 and TRBJ1-4, with 9 bases identical to TRBD1. The CDR3 length is 15 residues. Germline loops: CDR1 SGHRS, CDR2 YFSETQ. Trimming cost V 4 bases and J 5 bases; bases outside gene matches: 6. The CDR3 spells CASSTGQGRNEKLFF. DNA for the CDR3: TGCGCCAGCAGCACCGGACAGGGGAGGAATGAAAAACTGTTTTTT. Full variable domain (missing parts from reference TRBV5-1 and TRBJ1-4): KAGVTQTPRYLIKTRGQQVTLSCSPISGHRSVSWYQQTPGQGLQFLFEYFSETQRNKGNFPGRFSGRQFSNSRSEMNVSTLELGDSALYLCASSTGQGRNEKLFFGSGTQLSVL.

V gene TRBV19 combines with J gene TRBJ2-7; perhaps TRBD1 as D (6 bases). V lost 3 bases to trimming and J lost 2 bases, with 11 bases between them. Germline V CDR1 and CDR2: LNHDA, SQIVND (reference sequence). This CDR3 contains 14 residues. CDR3 residues: CASSMASGAYEQYF. CDR3 bases: TGTGCCAGTAGTATGGCGTCAGGGGCCTACGAGCAGTACTTC.

The genes are TRBV7-6 and TRBJ2-2; D is uncertain. The germline V gene has CDR1 SGHVS and CDR2 FNYEAQ. Trimming pared 5 bases from V and 5 bases from J, leaving 6 bases between. CDR3 length: 12 residues. CDR3 protein: CASSEDTGELFF. CDR3 nucleotides: TGTGCCAGCAGCGAGGATACCGGGGAGCTGTTTTTT.

This clone showed up just a few times. The V and J genes are TRBV7-2 and TRBJ1-1; 7 nucleotides align to TRBD1. Germline V gives CDR1 SGHTA, CDR2 FQGNSA. CDR3 length: 14 amino acids. The trim removed 3 bases at V and 4 bases at J, leaving 5 bases unmatched. This CDR3 is CASSFARGSTEAFF. For the CDR3, the DNA is TGTGCCAGCAGCTTCGCCAGGGGGAGCACTGAAGCTTTCTTT.

The V gene is TRBV19, the J gene TRBJ2-5, with TRBD2 identical over 10 bases. V shed 6 bases, J shed 4 bases, and the junction held 8 bases outside the gene matches. The CDR3 is made up of 15 amino acids. Germline loops: CDR1 LNHDA, CDR2 SQIVND (reference sequence). Written as DNA, the CDR3 is TGTGCCAGTAGGTCTACCGGGACTAGCGTAGAGACCCAGTACTTC. Its protein product is CASRSTGTSVETQYF.

V is TRBV11-2 and J is TRBJ1-4, with D hard to call. Germline V gene sequence: CDR1 SGHAT, CDR2 FQNNGV. The CDR3 is 14 amino acids. V gave up 1 base and J gave up 2 bases, with 5 bases separating them. The CDR3 loop is CASSLVPTNEKLFF. The DNA of the CDR3 is TGTGCCAGCAGCTTAGTTCCTACTAATGAAAAACTGTTTTTT. The whole variable domain, remainder taken from reference TRBV11-2 and TRBJ1-4, is EAGVAQSPRYKIIEKRQSVAFWCNPISGHATLYWYQQILGQGPKLLIQFQNNGVVDDSQLPKDRFSAERLKGVDSTLKIQPAKLEDSAVYLCASSLVPTNEKLFFGSGTQLSVL.

The rearrangement joins TRBV9 to TRBJ1-5, with TRBD1 matching over 8 bases. The CDR3 totals 15 residues. Trimming took 4 bases from V and 5 from J; bases not matched to a gene: 8. Looked up from germline, CDR1 is SGDLS and CDR2 is YYNGEE. For the CDR3, the DNA is TGTGCCAGCAGCCCTCCGGGACAGGTCCATCAGCCCCAGCATTTT. Its translation: CASSPPGQVHQPQHF.

The rearrangement uses TRBV18 and TRBJ1-1; D may be TRBD1 (6 bases). V gave up 5 bases and J gave up 11 bases, with 15 bases separating them. The CDR3 totals 12 residues. In germline, CDR1 is KGHSH, CDR2 LQKENI. This chain's CDR3 is CASSDVGALAFF. CDR3 nucleotide sequence: TGTGCCAGCTCAGACGTGGGGGCGTTGGCTTTCTTT.

The V call is TRBV30, the J call TRBJ1-1; D unclear. The CDR3 contains 14 residues. Trimming removed 0 bases from V and 3 bases from J, with 11 bases in between. Germline loops: CDR1 GTSNPN, CDR2 SVGIG (reference sequence). CDR3 sequence: CAWSVRQYDTEAFF. The CDR3 DNA is TGTGCCTGGAGTGTACGTCAGTACGACACTGAAGCTTTCTTT.

About this clone itself: This sample also contains other DNA sequences that code for the same CDR3. The chain has TRBV2 and TRBJ2-5; D gene unclear. The ends were cut back, 6 bases at V and 5 bases at J, with 7 bases in the middle. This CDR3 spans 11 amino acids. Germline loops: CDR1 SNHLY, CDR2 FYNNEI. This CDR3 is CASRGEETQYF. DNA for the CDR3: TGTGCCAGCAGGGGCGAGGAGACCCAGTACTTC.

V is TRBV10-3 and J is TRBJ1-6; 7 bases match TRBD1. This CDR3 region has 13 residues. V lost 6 bases to trimming and J lost 9 bases; unmatched junction nucleotides: 5. The V gene's germline CDR1 is ENHRY and CDR2 SYGVKD. The CDR3, as DNA: TGTGCCATCAGGAATGGGGACAGTTCACCCCTCCACTTT. This encodes CAIRNGDSSPLHF.

About this clone: Additional DNA sequences in this sample encode the identical CDR3. The J gene is TRBJ2-3, the V gene TRBV29-1; the match to TRBD2 covers 7 bases. V was pared by 3 bases and J by 3 bases, with 3 bases of the junction left unmatched. The CDR3 sequence is 13 residues long. Per the germline V gene, CDR1 is SQVTM and CDR2 is ANQGSEA. Written as DNA, the CDR3 is TGCAGCGTTGATCAGGGAGGGACAGATACGCAGTATTTT. This sequence encodes CSVDQGGTDTQYF.

This chain connects TRBV6-6 to TRBJ2-7; TRBD2 matches at 14 bases. There are 17 residues in the CDR3. Germline trimming cut 5 bases from V and 3 bases from J; bases unmatched to any gene: 9. Germline CDR1 MNHNY, CDR2 SVGAGI (reference sequence). DNA of the CDR3: TGTGCCAGCAGTCCAGGACTAGCGGGGGGCAATATCTACGAGCAGTACTTC. This translates into CASSPGLAGGNIYEQYF.

The chain employs TRBV7-3 and TRBJ2-3; 9 bases are shared with TRBD2. V shed 5 bases, J shed 5 bases, and the junction held 8 bases outside the gene matches. The CDR3 length is 15 residues. CDR1 is SGHTA and CDR2 is FQGTGA in the germline V gene. CDR3 coding DNA: TGTGCCAGCAGCCCCCGGAGCGGGGGGCGAGATACGCAGTATTTT. It codes for CASSPRSGGRDTQYF.

The V call is TRBV21-1, the J call TRBJ2-7; TRBD1, the D gene given by the table, was not confirmed from the DNA. TRBV21-1 is a pseudogene. The length of the CDR3 is 15 residues. For the CDR3, the DNA is TGTGCCAGCAGCAACCCCAGGACAGACTCCTACGAGCAGTACTTC. Protein product: CASSNPRTDSYEQYF.

V is TRBV27 and J is TRBJ1-2; TRBD1 aligns across 8 bases. CDR3 length: 22 amino acids. Trimming removed 3 bases from V and 5 bases from J; junction bases left unmatched: 29. CDR1 is MNHEY and CDR2 is SMNVEV in the germline V gene (reference sequence). CDR3 DNA: TGTGCCAGCAGTTTCGAGGGAAAACTCCCTAAAGTTTTAGCAGGGGGCACATATGGCTACACCTTC. It codes for CASSFEGKLPKVLAGGTYGYTF.

The rearrangement links TRBV7-3 to TRBJ1-2, with D possibly matching TRBD1 (5 bases). Trimming removed 6 bases at V and 8 bases at J, with 10 bases between. CDR1 SGHTA and CDR2 FQGTGA come from the germline V gene. This CDR3 contains 11 residues. CDR3 nucleotide sequence: TGTGCCAGCAGGGGGCCGGAAGGCTACACCTTC. Its protein product is CASRGPEGYTF.

The J gene is TRBJ1-2, the V gene TRBV3-1 (or the pseudogene TRBV3-2); 7 positions agree with TRBD1. V lost 2 bases to trimming and J lost 8 bases; unmatched junction nucleotides: 11. The CDR3 is 15 residues long. Germline CDR1 and CDR2: LGHDT and YNNKEL (reference sequence). CDR3 protein: CASSQPQGVTTGYTF. CDR3 bases: TGTGCCAGCAGCCAACCCCAGGGGGTCACCACCGGCTACACCTTC.

V and J are TRBV6-6 and TRBJ2-7; 11 bases match TRBD1. J gave up 6 bases and V 6 bases, and 28 bases lay outside the gene matches. CDR3 length equals 21 residues. Germline CDR1 reads MNHNY; CDR2 reads SVGAGI (reference sequence). CDR3 in amino acids: CASSNKSPGTGGNAIPSEQYF. For the CDR3, the DNA is TGTGCCAGCAGCAACAAGTCCCCCGGGACAGGGGGTAACGCCATCCCCTCCGAGCAGTACTTC.

The chain employs TRBV9 and TRBJ1-1; D not certain. Germline CDR1 and CDR2: SGDLS and YYNGEE. Trimming took 3 bases from V and 3 from J, leaving 15 bases between them. There are 15 residues in the CDR3. The chain's CDR3 is CASSAPSGRDTEAFF. Written as DNA, the CDR3 is TGTGCCAGCAGCGCACCGAGCGGCCGGGACACTGAAGCTTTCTTT. The whole variable domain, remainder taken from reference TRBV9 and TRBJ1-1, is DSGVTQTPKHLITATGQRVTLRCSPRSGDLSVYWYQQSLDQGLQFLIQYYNGEERAKGNILERFSAQQFPDLHSELNLSSLELGDSALYFCASSAPSGRDTEAFFGQGTRLTVV.

This rearrangement joins TRBV12-3 or TRBV12-4 to TRBJ1-1; D gene ambiguous. V lost 6 bases, J lost 3 bases, and 11 bases lay in between. There are 13 residues in the CDR3. The CDR3 region has the DNA TGTGCCAGCAGCCTGGGCCCTTACACTGAAGCTTTCTTT. It specifies CASSLGPYTEAFF.

The V and J genes are TRBV5-6 and TRBJ2-7; possible D gene TRBD2, 5 bases. The germline gives CDR1 SGHDT, CDR2 YYEEEE. The CDR3 is 16 residues long. Trimming took 2 bases from V and 0 from J, leaving 15 bases between them. The CDR3 here is CASSFRHRLASYEQYF. The CDR3 DNA reads as TGTGCCAGCAGCTTCAGGCATAGGCTAGCCTCCTACGAGCAGTACTTC.

The chain links TRBV11-3 to TRBJ2-3, with D maybe TRBD2 (5 bases). CDR3 length equals 15 residues. CDR1 and CDR2 from the germline V gene are SGHNT and YENEEA. Trimming removed 0 bases from V and 5 bases from J, with 12 bases in between. This CDR3 reads CASSLDNNAGDTQYF. The CDR3 nucleotides are TGTGCCAGCAGCTTAGATAACAACGCGGGAGATACGCAGTATTTT.

The chain has TRBV24-1 and TRBJ2-2, with 8 bases that match TRBD2. CDR1 and CDR2 from the germline V gene are KGHDR and SFDVKD. The CDR3 is made up of 15 amino acids. J lost 5 bases, V lost 9 bases, and 10 bases had no gene match. CDR3 nucleotide sequence: TGTGCCACCGCCACGGGGGGGCCCATAACCGGGGAGCTGTTTTTT. Encoded protein: CATATGGPITGELFF.